The 15 T cell receptor beta chains presented below share a single source sample, sequenced in a study of OX40 agonist ivuxolimab in advanced cancers. The data were produced by immunoSEQ multiplex PCR, yet TCRdb's version contains in-frame clones alone and is incomplete. The repertoire consists of approximately 86,000 clones, with 92% occurring once and the leading ten covering 1% to 1.3%. The sample here was CD4+ or CD8+ T cells sorted from blood, taken in a trial of the OX40 agonist ivuxolimab. These receptors originate from an adult with an advanced solid tumor such as melanoma, head and neck, liver or kidney cancer.

The chain uses TRBV2 and TRBJ2-7, with D unresolved. CDR3 size: 15 residues. Trimming left V 3 bases short and J 3 bases short, with 15 bases between. Germline assignment: CDR1 SNHLY and CDR2 FYNNEI. The CDR3 loop is CASSEAGVGFYEQYF. The CDR3 DNA sequence: TGTGCCAGCAGTGAGGCAGGAGTCGGGTTCTACGAGCAGTACTTC. The whole variable domain, remainder taken from reference TRBV2 and TRBJ2-7, is EPEVTQTPSHQVTQMGQEVILRCVPISNHLYFYWYRQILGQKVEFLVSFYNNEISEKSEIFDDQFSVERPDGSNFTLKIRSTKLEDSAMYFCASSEAGVGFYEQYFGPGTRLTVT.

The genes are TRBV6-4 and TRBJ2-1; D remains unclear. V was trimmed by 8 bases and J by 0 bases, leaving 14 bases between them. Looked up from germline, CDR1 is MRHNA and CDR2 is SNTAGT. This CDR3 region has 15 residues. The CDR3 loop reads CASPSAVGSYNEQFF. The DNA for the CDR3 is TGTGCCAGCCCAAGTGCCGTCGGCTCCTACAATGAGCAGTTCTTC.

V is TRBV19 and J is TRBJ2-1; a weak D match, TRBD2 (6 bases). This CDR3 is built from 14 residues. Germline V CDR1 and CDR2: LNHDA, SQIVND (reference sequence). The ends were cut back, 7 bases at V and 7 bases at J, with 17 bases in the middle. CDR3 DNA sequence: TGTGCCAGTAAGGTGGGGATAGCGGAGAATGAGCAGTTCTTC. Translated, it gives CASKVGIAENEQFF. The full variable domain, its missing parts supplied by reference TRBV19 and TRBJ2-1, is DGGITQSPKYLFRKEGQNVTLSCEQNLNHDAMYWYRQDPGQGLRLIYYSQIVNDFQKGDIAEGYSVSREKKESFPLTVTSAQKNPTAFYLCASKVGIAENEQFFGPGTRLTVL.

The chain combines TRBV19 with TRBJ2-6; possible D gene TRBD1, 6 bases. Germline V CDR1 and CDR2: LNHDA, SQIVND (reference sequence). The CDR3 totals 15 residues. V lost 3 bases and J 3 bases, leaving 9 bases between the germline ends. CDR3: CASSMWGLGANVLTF. CDR3 nucleotides: TGTGCCAGTAGTATGTGGGGGCTTGGGGCCAACGTCCTGACTTTC. Using reference TRBV19 and TRBJ2-6 for the parts outside the CDR3, the full variable domain is DGGITQSPKYLFRKEGQNVTLSCEQNLNHDAMYWYRQDPGQGLRLIYYSQIVNDFQKGDIAEGYSVSREKKESFPLTVTSAQKNPTAFYLCASSMWGLGANVLTFGAGSRLTVL.

The gene calls are TRBV28 and TRBJ2-2, with 8 bases identical to TRBD2. CDR3 length equals 17 residues. Losses at the gene ends were 2 bases for V and 0 bases for J; bases not matched to a gene: 5. The V gene's germline CDR1 is MDHEN and CDR2 SYDVKM. The CDR3 DNA sequence: TGTGCCAGCAGTTTAGTAATAGCGGGGACGAACACCGGGGAGCTGTTTTTT. This sequence encodes CASSLVIAGTNTGELFF.

The rearrangement uses TRBV6-6 and TRBJ2-7, with a possible D match to TRBD1 (6 bases). Per the germline V gene, CDR1 is MNHNY and CDR2 is SVGAGI (reference sequence). Between the trimmed V and J ends, which lost 7 bases and 0 bases, there was a span of 10 bases. The length of the CDR3 is 13 residues. The DNA for the CDR3 is TGTGCCAGCAACCCAGGGGCCTCCTACGAGCAGTACTTC. Protein: CASNPGASYEQYF.

The chain is built from TRBV28 and TRBJ1-2; D unclear. Germline assignment: CDR1 MDHEN and CDR2 SYDVKM. V lost 6 bases and J lost 1, with 15 bases in between. This CDR3 region has 15 residues. CDR3 region: CASSRGGEVNYGYTF. In DNA, the CDR3 is TGTGCCAGCAGCCGGGGAGGAGAGGTTAACTATGGCTACACCTTC.

The chain joins TRBV11-2 to TRBJ1-4; D is undetermined. This CDR3 comprises 13 residues. The germline V gene has CDR1 SGHAT and CDR2 FQNNGV. V lost 1 base, J lost 8 bases, and 8 bases lay in between. The CDR3 DNA reads TGTGCCAGCAGCTTAGGCGGGAGGGAAAAACTGTTTTTT. Its translation is CASSLGGREKLFF.

The chain uses TRBV9 and TRBJ2-5, with D possibly TRBD2 on 5 matching bases. Per the germline V gene, CDR1 is SGDLS and CDR2 is YYNGEE. Deletions cut 3 bases from V and 1 base from J, with 16 bases between. The CDR3 is 16 amino acids. The CDR3 DNA reads TGTGCCAGCAGCGGAGATCCGGGGAGTATCCAAGAGACCCAGTACTTC. This codes for CASSGDPGSIQETQYF.

V and J are TRBV7-9 and TRBJ1-4, with D unclear. The V end lost 5 bases, the J end lost 4 bases, and 14 bases lay between the germline ends. In germline, CDR1 is SEHNR, CDR2 FQNEAQ (reference sequence). The CDR3 sequence is 15 residues long. The CDR3 is CASSLGQVDNEKLFF. CDR3 nucleotides: TGTGCCAGCAGCCTAGGTCAAGTTGATAATGAAAAACTGTTTTTT.

J is TRBJ2-4 and V is TRBV2; no clear D gene. Germline V lookup: CDR1 SNHLY, CDR2 FYNNEI. The germline V and J ends were trimmed by 2 bases and 6 bases, with 11 bases remaining between them. The CDR3 is 14 residues long. The chain's CDR3 is CASSESSGRNIQYF. CDR3 bases: TGTGCCAGCAGTGAAAGTTCAGGAAGAAACATTCAGTACTTC.

The chain recombines TRBV11-1 with TRBJ2-3; possibly TRBD2 for D (6 bases). This CDR3 has 16 amino acids. Germline lookup yields CDR1 SGHAT and CDR2 FQDESV (reference sequence). Trimming stripped 1 base from V and 3 bases from J, with 14 bases between. The CDR3 coding sequence is TGTGCCAGCAGCTTAGAGGGGAGGACGTCAACAGATACGCAGTATTTT. It codes for CASSLEGRTSTDTQYF.

The genes are TRBV5-5 and TRBJ2-6; no firm D call. The CDR3 runs 15 residues. Trimming shortened V by 6 bases and J by 2 bases, and 12 bases separated the two germline ends. CDR1 and CDR2 (germline): SGHKS, YYEKEE (reference sequence). CDR3 bases: TGTGCCAGCACCATTGGGCACGCTGGGGCCAACGTCCTGACTTTC. As protein: CASTIGHAGANVLTF.

This clone was recorded once. V is TRBV27 and J is TRBJ2-1; 14 nucleotides agree with TRBD2. The trim removed 6 bases at V and 9 bases at J, leaving 7 bases unmatched. CDR3 length: 15 amino acids. Germline CDR1 and CDR2: MNHEY and SMNVEV (reference sequence). CDR3 coding DNA: TGTGCCAGCAGCCCCGGGACTAGCGGGAGATCTGAGCAGTTCTTC. Its protein product is CASSPGTSGRSEQFF.

The gene calls are TRBV7-9 and TRBJ2-1; 7 nucleotides agree with TRBD1. The CDR3 is 16 residues long. In germline, CDR1 is SEHNR, CDR2 FQNEAQ (reference sequence). With 3 bases clipped from V and 9 bases from J, the junction kept 14 bases outside the gene matches. CDR3 nucleotide sequence: TGTGCCAGCAGCTTTTTCCCTCTTAGAGGGGGCAGTGAGCAGTTCTTC. Translation gives CASSFFPLRGGSEQFF.